The present T cell receptor (beta chain) was sequenced within a study of T-cell memory formation after mild COVID-19. TCRdb reprocessed the 5' RACE reads with MiXCR, giving one entry per CDR3 protein. The repertoire consists of about 410,000 distinct CDR3 sequences, with about a sixth occurring once and the leading ten covering about 22%. Between the trimmed V and J ends, which lost 5 bases and 4 bases, there was a span of 11 bases. The CDR3 contains 13 residues. From germline, CDR1 is PRHDT and CDR2 FYEKMQ (reference sequence). A few counts support this clonotype. The clonotype comes from a man aged 18 to 30 who had mild COVID-19 (a few samples of this study predate the infection). Cell type and time point are not known. Sequencing was done on a sample of PBMCs or a T cell subset sorted from them (not recorded which). The V gene is TRBV13, the J gene TRBJ1-2, with D tentatively TRBD1 (5 bases). As DNA, the CDR3 is TGTGCCAGCAGCCGGGGACGTACCTATGGCTACACCTTC. Its translation is CASSRGRTYGYTF.